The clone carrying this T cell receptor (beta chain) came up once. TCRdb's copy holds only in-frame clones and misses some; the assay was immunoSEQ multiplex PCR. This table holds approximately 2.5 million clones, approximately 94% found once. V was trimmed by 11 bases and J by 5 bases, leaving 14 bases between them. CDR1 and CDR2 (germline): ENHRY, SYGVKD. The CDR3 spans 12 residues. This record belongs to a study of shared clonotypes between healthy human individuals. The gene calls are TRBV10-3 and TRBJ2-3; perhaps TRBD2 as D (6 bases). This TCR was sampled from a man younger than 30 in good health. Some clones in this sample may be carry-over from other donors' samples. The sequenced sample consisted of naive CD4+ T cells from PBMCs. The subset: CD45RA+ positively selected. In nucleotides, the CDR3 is TGTGCCGTCTCCCTTAGCGGAGATACGCAGTATTTT. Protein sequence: CAVSLSGDTQYF.